This TCR beta chain was sequenced in a study of blood T cells in healthy people across ages. In germline, CDR1 is LGHDT, CDR2 YNNKEL (reference sequence). After removal of 1 base from V and 3 bases from J, the junction contained 4 bases not matched to a gene. The CDR3 totals 15 residues. Primers used in a second PCR of about 7 to 12 cycles were a sample-barcoded 5' primer and a J-beta primer mix. TCRdb ran MiXCR on the 5' RACE reads and lists one entry per CDR3 protein. This table holds 850,000 or so distinct CDR3 sequences, around 26% found once. This clonotype was detected ten times or more. The gene calls are TRBV3-1 and TRBJ1-2, with 8 bases matching TRBD1. The source material was blood. This receptor was obtained from a woman aged 80 or older in good health. The CDR3 sequence is CASSQGTGMDYGYTF. CDR3 bases: TGTGCCAGCAGCCAAGGGACAGGGATGGACTATGGCTACACCTTC.